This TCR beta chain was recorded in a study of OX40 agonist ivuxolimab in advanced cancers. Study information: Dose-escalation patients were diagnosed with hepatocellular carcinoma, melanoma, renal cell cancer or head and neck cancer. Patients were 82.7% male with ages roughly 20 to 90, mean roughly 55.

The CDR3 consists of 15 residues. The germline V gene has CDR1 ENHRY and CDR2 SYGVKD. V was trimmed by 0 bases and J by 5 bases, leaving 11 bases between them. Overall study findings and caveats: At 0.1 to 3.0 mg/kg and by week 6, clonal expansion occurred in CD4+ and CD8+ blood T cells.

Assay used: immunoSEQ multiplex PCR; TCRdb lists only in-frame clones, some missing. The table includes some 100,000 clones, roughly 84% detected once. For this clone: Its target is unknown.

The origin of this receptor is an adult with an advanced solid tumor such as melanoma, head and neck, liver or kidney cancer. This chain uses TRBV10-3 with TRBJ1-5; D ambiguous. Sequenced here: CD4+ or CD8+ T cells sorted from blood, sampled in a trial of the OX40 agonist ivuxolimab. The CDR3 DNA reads TGTGCCATCAGTGAGTCTGGGCTTCGGGATCAGCCCCAGCATTTT. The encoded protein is CAISESGLRDQPQHF.